The clone carrying this TCR beta chain was recorded once. No antigen is known for it. The sample originates from a study of post-analysis software for immune sequencing data. Study-wide context: Included among the disease courses, which were recorded for the cohort, were relapsing-remitting, secondary progressive and progressive-relapsing multiple sclerosis.

Libraries were made from TCR beta cDNA, and they carried unique molecular identifiers. T cells numbering about 0.9 to 11 million yielded some 520,000 cDNA molecules. One entry per CDR3 protein results from TCRdb running MiXCR on the PCR reads. In the table there are roughly 600,000 distinct CDR3 sequences, around 40% of which are singletons. The V and J ends lost 7 bases and 4 bases, in that order; junction bases with no gene match: 12. This CDR3 region has 14 residues. Per germline, CDR1 SQVTM and CDR2 ANQGSEA. Study findings and constraints: Significantly lower normalized Chao1 diversity was found in patients with multiple sclerosis relative to controls. The authors found that F measure strongly co-clustered same-batch samples. Relative to controls, patients had five TRBV segments at higher frequency, with TRBV5-6, TRBV5-1 and TRBV20-1 among these.

The sample was blood. This chain links TRBV29-1 with TRBJ1-1; 7 bases agree with TRBD1. The source of this sequence is a girl under 18 with multiple sclerosis. The CDR3 bases are TGCAGCGCCAGTCCGTCAGGGGGGAGCACTGAAGCTTTCTTT. Translated: CSASPSGGSTEAFF.